The T cell receptor (beta chain) described here comes from a study of somatic mutations in cytotoxic T cells in rheumatoid arthritis. The CDR3 is made up of 16 amino acids. Trimming removed 0 bases from V and 0 bases from J, with 7 bases in between. The protocol was immunoSEQ multiplex PCR, while the TCRdb copy is restricted to in-frame clones and leaves out a portion. The sample records 15,000 to 20,000 clones, roughly four fifths being singletons. The chain employs TRBV5-3 and TRBJ2-6; either TRBD1 or TRBD2 may fit D (5 bases each). TRBV5-3 is sorted into the ORF group, with uncertain function. The sequence was collected from an adult with rheumatoid arthritis. The sample consisted of CD8+ T cells sorted from blood. The CDR3 DNA follows: TGTGCCAGAAGCTTGGGGGGGTCCTCTGGGGCCAACGTCCTGACTTTC. This translates into CARSLGGSSGANVLTF.